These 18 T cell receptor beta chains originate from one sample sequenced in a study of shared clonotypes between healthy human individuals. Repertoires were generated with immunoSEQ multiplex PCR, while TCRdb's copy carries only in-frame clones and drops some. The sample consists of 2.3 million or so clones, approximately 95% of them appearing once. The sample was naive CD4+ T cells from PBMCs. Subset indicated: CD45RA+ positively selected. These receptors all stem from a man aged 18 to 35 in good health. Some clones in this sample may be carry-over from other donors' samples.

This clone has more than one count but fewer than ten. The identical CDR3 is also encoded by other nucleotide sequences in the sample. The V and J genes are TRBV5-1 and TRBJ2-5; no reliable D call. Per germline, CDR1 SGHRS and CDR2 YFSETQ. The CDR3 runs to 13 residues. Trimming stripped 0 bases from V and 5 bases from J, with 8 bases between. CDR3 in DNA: TGCGCCAGCAGCTTGGGGTCTGGGGAGACCCAGTACTTC. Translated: CASSLGSGETQYF.

This chain's CDR3 is CASSVEGASYEQYF. Here the CDR3 DNA reads TGTGCCAGCAGTGTTGAGGGGGCCTCCTACGAGCAGTACTTC. V is TRBV2 and J is TRBJ2-7, with 7 bases lining up with TRBD1. From germline, CDR1 is SNHLY and CDR2 FYNNEI. V shed 4 bases and J 0 bases; nucleotides not matched to a gene: 3. This CDR3 comprises 14 residues.

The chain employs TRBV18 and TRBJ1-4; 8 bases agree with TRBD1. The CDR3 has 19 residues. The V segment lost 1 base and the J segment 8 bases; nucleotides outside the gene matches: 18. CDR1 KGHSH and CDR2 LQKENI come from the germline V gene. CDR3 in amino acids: CASSPQDREVGASLEKLFF. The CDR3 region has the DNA TGTGCCAGCTCACCACAGGACAGGGAAGTAGGCGCGAGCCTCGAAAAACTGTTTTTT.

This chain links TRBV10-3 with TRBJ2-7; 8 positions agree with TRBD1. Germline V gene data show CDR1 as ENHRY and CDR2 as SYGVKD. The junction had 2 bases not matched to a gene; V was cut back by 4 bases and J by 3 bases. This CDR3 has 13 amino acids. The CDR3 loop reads CAISVQGGYEQYF. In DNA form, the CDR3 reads TGTGCCATCAGTGTACAGGGGGGCTACGAGCAGTACTTC.

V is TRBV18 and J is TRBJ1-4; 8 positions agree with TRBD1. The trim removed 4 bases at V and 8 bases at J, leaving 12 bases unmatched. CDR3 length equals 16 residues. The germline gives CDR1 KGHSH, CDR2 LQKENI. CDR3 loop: CASSLLSGTGGEKLFF. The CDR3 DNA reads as TGTGCCAGCTCACTGCTCTCCGGGACAGGAGGCGAAAAACTGTTTTTT.

The CDR3: CASSSHALGDYEQYF. In DNA, the CDR3 is TGTGCCAGCAGTTCCCACGCGTTGGGGGACTACGAGCAGTACTTC. V usage is TRBV28 and J usage is TRBJ2-7; D is possibly TRBD1 or TRBD2 (5 bases each). This CDR3 region has 15 residues. V shed 4 bases and J shed 3 bases, with 16 bases lying between them. CDR1 is MDHEN and CDR2 is SYDVKM in the germline V gene. Together with reference TRBV28 and TRBJ2-7, the CDR3 gives the full variable domain: DVKVTQSSRYLVKRTGEKVFLECVQDMDHENMFWYRQDPGLGLRLIYFSYDVKMKEKGDIPEGYSVSREKKERFSLILESASTNQTSMYLCASSSHALGDYEQYFGPGTRLTVT.

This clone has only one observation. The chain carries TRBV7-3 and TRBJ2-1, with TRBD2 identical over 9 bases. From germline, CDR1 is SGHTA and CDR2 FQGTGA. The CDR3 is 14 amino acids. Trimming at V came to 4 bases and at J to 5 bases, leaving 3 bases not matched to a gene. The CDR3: CASSSPSGDNEQFF. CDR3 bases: TGTGCCAGCAGCTCCCCTAGCGGGGACAATGAGCAGTTCTTC.

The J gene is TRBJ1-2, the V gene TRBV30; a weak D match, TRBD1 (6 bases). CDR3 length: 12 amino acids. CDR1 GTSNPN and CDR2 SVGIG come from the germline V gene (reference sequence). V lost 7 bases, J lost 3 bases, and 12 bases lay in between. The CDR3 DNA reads TGTGCCTCGCCGGGGGGCGACTATGGCTACACCTTC. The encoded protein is CASPGGDYGYTF.

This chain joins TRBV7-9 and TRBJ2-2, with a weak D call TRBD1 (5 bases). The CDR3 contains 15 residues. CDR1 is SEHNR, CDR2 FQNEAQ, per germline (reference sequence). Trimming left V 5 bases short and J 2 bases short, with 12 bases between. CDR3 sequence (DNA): TGTGCCAGCAGCCTTAAGCAGGGTAACACCGGGGAGCTGTTTTTT. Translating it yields CASSLKQGNTGELFF.

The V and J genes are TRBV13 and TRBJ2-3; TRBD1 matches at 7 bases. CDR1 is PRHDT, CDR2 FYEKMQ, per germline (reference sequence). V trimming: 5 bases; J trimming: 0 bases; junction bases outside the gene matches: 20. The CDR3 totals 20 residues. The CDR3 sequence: CASSPQAGTANRPSTDTQYF. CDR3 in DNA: TGTGCCAGCAGCCCCCAGGCCGGGACAGCTAATAGACCTAGCACAGATACGCAGTATTTT.

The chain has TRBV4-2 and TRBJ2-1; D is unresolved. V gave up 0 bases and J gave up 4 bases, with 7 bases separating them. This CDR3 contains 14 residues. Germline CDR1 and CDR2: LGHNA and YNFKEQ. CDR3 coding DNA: TGTGCCAGCAGCCAAGATTTAGTGTACAATGAGCAGTTCTTC. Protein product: CASSQDLVYNEQFF.

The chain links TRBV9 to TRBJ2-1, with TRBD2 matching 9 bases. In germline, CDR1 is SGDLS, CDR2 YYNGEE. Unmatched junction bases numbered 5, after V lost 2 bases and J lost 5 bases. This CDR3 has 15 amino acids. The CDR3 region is CASSVSAGGNNEQFF. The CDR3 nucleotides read TGTGCCAGCAGCGTCTCAGCGGGAGGAAACAATGAGCAGTTCTTC.

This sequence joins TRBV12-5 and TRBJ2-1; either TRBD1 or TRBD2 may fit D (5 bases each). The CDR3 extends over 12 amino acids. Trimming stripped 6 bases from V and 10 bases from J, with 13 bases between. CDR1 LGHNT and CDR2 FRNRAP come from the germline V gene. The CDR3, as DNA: TGTGCTAGTGGAAGGGACCGCAGGGAGCAGTTCTTC. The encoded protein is CASGRDRREQFF. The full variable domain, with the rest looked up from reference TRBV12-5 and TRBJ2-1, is DARVTQTPRHKVTEMGQEVTMRCQPILGHNTVFWYRQTMMQGLELLAYFRNRAPLDDSGMPKDRFSAEMPDATLATLKIQPSEPRDSAVYFCASGRDRREQFFGPGTRLTVL.

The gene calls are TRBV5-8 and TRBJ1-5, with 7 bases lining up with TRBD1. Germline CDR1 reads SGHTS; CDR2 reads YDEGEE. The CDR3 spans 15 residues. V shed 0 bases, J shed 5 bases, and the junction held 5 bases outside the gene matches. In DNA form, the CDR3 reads TGTGCCAGCAGCTTGGGACAGGGAAGGGATCAGCCCCAGCATTTT. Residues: CASSLGQGRDQPQHF.

The CDR3 DNA sequence: TGTGCCAGCAGCTTTGGCGTCAGATCCTACAATGAGCAGTTCTTC. Its translation: CASSFGVRSYNEQFF. The rearrangement joins TRBV7-3 to TRBJ2-1; no clear D. CDR1 SGHTA and CDR2 FQGTGA come from the germline V gene. V lost 3 bases, J lost 1 base, and 10 bases lay in between. The CDR3 is made up of 15 amino acids. The variable domain in full, completed from reference TRBV7-3 and TRBJ2-1, reads GAGVSQTPSNKVTEKGKYVELRCDPISGHTALYWYRQSLGQGPEFLIYFQGTGAADDSGLPNDRFFAVRPEGSVSTLKIQRTERGDSAVYLCASSFGVRSYNEQFFGPGTRLTVL.

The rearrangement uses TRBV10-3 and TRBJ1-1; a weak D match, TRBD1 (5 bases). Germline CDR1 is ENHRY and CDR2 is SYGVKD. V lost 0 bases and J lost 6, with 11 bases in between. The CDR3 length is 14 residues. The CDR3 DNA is TGTGCCATCAGTGAGTCTGGGGGAGTGCCTGAAGCTTTCTTT. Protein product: CAISESGGVPEAFF.

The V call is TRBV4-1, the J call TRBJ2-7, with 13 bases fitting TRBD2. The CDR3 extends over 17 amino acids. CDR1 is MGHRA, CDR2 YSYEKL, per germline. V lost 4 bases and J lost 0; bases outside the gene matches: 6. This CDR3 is CASSRTLAGGSSYEQYF. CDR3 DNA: TGCGCCAGCAGCCGGACACTAGCGGGAGGGAGCTCCTACGAGCAGTACTTC.

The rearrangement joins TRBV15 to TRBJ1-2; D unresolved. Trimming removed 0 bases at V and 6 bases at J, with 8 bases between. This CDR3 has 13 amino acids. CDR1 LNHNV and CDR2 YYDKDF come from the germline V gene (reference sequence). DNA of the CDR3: TGTGCCACCAGCAGAGATTTGAAGGATGGCTACACCTTC. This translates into CATSRDLKDGYTF.